The 15 T cell receptor beta chains presented below share a single source sample, sequenced in a study of T cells in Graves' hyperthyroidism and ophthalmopathy (dated by TCRdb to between 2017 and 2020). The protocol used for the library was multiplex PCR. Instrument used: Illumina HiSeq 2000. TCR beta CDR3 regions were amplified from RNA transcripts. The first round of RT-PCR for the TCR CDR3 was performed with the HTBI primer set and the Qiagen OneStep RT-PCR kit. The raw public reads went through TCRdb reprocessing: fastp at Q25, MiXCR clone calling, in-frame beta chains kept. When rows share a CDR3 protein, they turn into one entry using the most common DNA and genes. The sample table lists under 400,000 distinct CDR3 sequences, roughly 25% of them with a count of one. The ten most abundant clones make up about 73% of the sample. The sequencing sample was made of blood. The source is a man in his forties or fifties with Graves' hyperthyroidism.

The V gene is TRBV19, the J gene TRBJ2-2, with D possibly matching TRBD2 (5 bases). This CDR3 region has 15 residues. Germline CDR1 LNHDA, CDR2 SQIVND (reference sequence). The ends were cut back, 6 bases at V and 3 bases at J, with 14 bases in the middle. The CDR3 bases are TGTGCCAGTAGCGGGGTCCTGGGGTACACCGGGGAGCTGTTTTTT. As protein: CASSGVLGYTGELFF.

About this clonotype itself: One end of the junction varies from germline; a read error may be responsible. The V and J genes are TRBV6-1 and TRBJ2-7; TRBD1 agrees at 8 bases. The length of the CDR3 is 15 residues. From germline, CDR1 is MNHNS and CDR2 SASEGT. The CDR3 region has the DNA TGTGCCAGCAGTGAGGAAGGGACAGGCTCCAACGAGCAGTACTTC. Its translation is CASSEEGTGSNEQYF.

This clonotype was recorded many times. The V call is TRBV6-1, the J call TRBJ2-7; 10 nucleotides align to TRBD2. Per germline, CDR1 MNHNS and CDR2 SASEGT. V dropped 5 bases and J dropped 4; count of bases not matched to a gene: 8. The CDR3 extends over 15 amino acids. CDR3 loop: CASSTGLADYYEQYF. The CDR3 bases are TGTGCCAGCAGTACCGGACTAGCGGACTATTACGAGCAGTACTTC.

There are many counts of this clonotype. The V call is TRBV28, the J call TRBJ1-2; 7 bases line up with TRBD1. The CDR3 is 12 amino acids. Germline-derived CDR1 and CDR2 are MDHEN and SYDVKM. After removal of 6 bases from V and 2 bases from J, the junction contained 0 bases not matched to a gene. CDR3 nucleotides: TGTGCCAGCAGCAGGGGGAACTATGGCTACACCTTC. Its protein is CASSRGNYGYTF.

This clonotype was detected a few times. The chain employs TRBV12-3 or TRBV12-4 and TRBJ2-2; tentatively, D is TRBD2 (5 bases). Trimming cost V 3 bases and J 3 bases, with 14 bases left between them. The CDR3 is made up of 16 amino acids. CDR3 in amino acids: CASSFGLLGDTGELFF. CDR3 in DNA: TGTGCCAGCAGTTTCGGACTCCTGGGAGACACCGGGGAGCTGTTTTTT.

J is TRBJ2-2 and V is TRBV4-1; D is unresolved. The germline CDR1 and CDR2 sequences are MGHRA and YSYEKL. V lost 2 bases and J 8 bases, leaving 6 bases between the germline ends. The CDR3 has 12 amino acids. The DNA for the CDR3 is TGCGCCAGCAGCCAACCGGTTGGGGAGCTGTTTTTT. It encodes CASSQPVGELFF.

This clonotype was observed a handful of times. The V and J genes are TRBV30 and TRBJ1-1; tentatively, D is TRBD1 (6 bases). This CDR3 has 16 residues. Germline CDR1 and CDR2: GTSNPN and SVGIG (reference sequence). V lost 4 bases, J lost 2 bases, and 20 bases lay in between. The CDR3 DNA sequence: TGTGCCTGGAAACTTACGGGGGCCTTCCCTAACACTGAAGCTTTCTTT. This sequence encodes CAWKLTGAFPNTEAFF.

J is TRBJ1-6 and V is TRBV28, with TRBD1 matching 8 bases. The CDR3 contains 16 residues. V lost 5 bases, J lost 5 bases, and 8 bases stayed unmatched. In germline, CDR1 is MDHEN, CDR2 SYDVKM. For the CDR3, the DNA is TGTGCCAGCAGTCTCACCCACAGGGGGAATAATTCACCCCTCCACTTT. As protein: CASSLTHRGNNSPLHF.

The V and J genes are TRBV7-2 and TRBJ2-1; TRBD2 might be the D (5 bases). Germline loops: CDR1 SGHTA, CDR2 FQGNSA. This CDR3 has 13 residues. V was shortened by 4 bases and J by 10 bases, with 14 bases between the two germline ends. The chain's CDR3 is CASSYLSTGEQFF. The CDR3 bases are TGTGCCAGCAGCTACCTTAGCACGGGAGAGCAGTTCTTC.

This clonotype has at least ten counts. The chain joins TRBV2 to TRBJ1-1; 7 bases map to TRBD1. Germline trimming cut 3 bases from V and 2 bases from J; bases unmatched to any gene: 3. CDR1 and CDR2 from the germline V gene are SNHLY and FYNNEI. CDR3 length: 14 amino acids. CDR3 region: CASSDRDSNTEAFF. Here the CDR3 DNA reads TGTGCCAGCAGTGACCGGGACAGTAACACTGAAGCTTTCTTT. Using reference TRBV2 and TRBJ1-1 for the parts outside the CDR3, the full variable domain is EPEVTQTPSHQVTQMGQEVILRCVPISNHLYFYWYRQILGQKVEFLVSFYNNEISEKSEIFDDQFSVERPDGSNFTLKIRSTKLEDSAMYFCASSDRDSNTEAFFGQGTRLTVV.

This clonotype was counted only a few times. The rearrangement uses TRBV4-1 and TRBJ2-7; either TRBD1 or TRBD2 may fit D (5 bases each). The V end lost 0 bases, the J end lost 2 bases, and 11 bases lay between the germline ends. The CDR3 contains 15 residues. Germline V CDR1 and CDR2: MGHRA, YSYEKL. CDR3 bases: TGCGCCAGCAGCCAAGAGCAGGGAGCCCCCTACGAGCAGTACTTC. Translated: CASSQEQGAPYEQYF.

The V and J genes are TRBV9 and TRBJ2-7; maybe TRBD2 (6 bases). Trimming pared 4 bases from V and 0 bases from J, leaving 11 bases between. This CDR3 has 14 amino acids. The V gene's germline CDR1 is SGDLS and CDR2 YYNGEE. For the CDR3, the DNA is TGTGCCAGCAGCTCGACTAGGAACTCCTACGAGCAGTACTTC. Amino acids: CASSSTRNSYEQYF.

This clonotype was counted a few times. V usage is TRBV12-3 or TRBV12-4 and J usage is TRBJ1-5; D unresolved. Deletions cut 3 bases from V and 1 base from J, with 7 bases between. There are 14 residues in the CDR3. The CDR3 DNA sequence: TGTGCCAGCAGTTTCGCGGGCAGCAATCAGCCCCAGCATTTT. Amino acids: CASSFAGSNQPQHF.

The V and J genes are TRBV18 and TRBJ2-5; D gene uncertain. The V and J ends lost 3 bases and 1 base respectively, with 9 bases between them. CDR3 length: 14 residues. Per the germline V gene, CDR1 is KGHSH and CDR2 is LQKENI. CDR3 nucleotides: TGTGCCAGCTCACCCAACTCCCTCCAAGAGACCCAGTACTTC. Amino acids: CASSPNSLQETQYF.

The chain couples TRBV20-1 to TRBJ2-1; 9 nucleotides agree with TRBD2. CDR1 and CDR2 from the germline V gene are DFQATT and SNEGSKA (reference sequence). Unmatched junction bases numbered 6, after V lost 0 bases and J lost 6 bases. The CDR3 has 15 amino acids. The CDR3 DNA reads TGCAGTGCTAGAGATGGGGGCGGGAGGGCCAATGAGCAGTTCTTC. It is translated as CSARDGGGRANEQFF.